These T cell receptor beta chains were read from a single sample in a study of T cell repertoires in cytomegalovirus infection. No antigen is known for these receptors. TCRdb re-called the reads through MiXCR, storing one row per CDR3 protein. In the table there are some 920,000 distinct CDR3 sequences, around 32% of which are singletons. The sequences come from cultured CD8+ T cells from PBMCs, collected from culture after CMV antigen stimulation. These TCRs come from a human donor in good health (CMV status not recorded). Some clones in this sample may be carry-over from other donors' samples. The CDR3 runs from the conserved cysteine through the conserved F or W. The order of the fields is CDR3 DNA, CDR3 protein, clone size, D gene, J gene, V gene. The D gene is left open where the match is weak. Rows give clone size only sometimes, using once, few, many, or a class for an expanded clone.

CDR3nt: TGTACCAGCAGTCGGGGGAGAGGCTACGAGCAGTACTTC
CDR3aa: CTSSRGRGYEQYF
abundance: once
d_gene: NA
j_gene: TRBJ2-7
v_gene: TRBV13

CDR3nt: TGTGCCAGCAGTTTGATGATGTCCCTTTATCAGCCCCAGCATTTT
CDR3aa: CASSLMMSLYQPQHF
abundance: many
d_gene: NA
j_gene: TRBJ1-5
v_gene: TRBV12-3/TRBV12-4

CDR3nt: TGCGCCAGCAGCCCGAAGGTGCCCGACACCGGGGAGCTGTTTTTT
CDR3aa: CASSPKVPDTGELFF
abundance: few
d_gene: NA
j_gene: TRBJ2-2
v_gene: TRBV4-3

CDR3nt: TGTGCCAGCAGCTCAACCTTGGGAGGCTACACCTTC
CDR3aa: CASSSTLGGYTF
abundance: NA
d_gene: NA
j_gene: TRBJ1-2
v_gene: TRBV5-4

CDR3nt: TGTGCCAGCAGTTTGGAGTTCACAGATACGCAGTATTTT
CDR3aa: CASSLEFTDTQYF
abundance: many
d_gene: NA
j_gene: TRBJ2-3
v_gene: TRBV7-3

CDR3nt: TGTGCCAGCACCCGACTGGGAAGAGGTGAAAAACTGTTTTTT
CDR3aa: CASTRLGRGEKLFF
abundance: NA
d_gene: NA
j_gene: TRBJ1-4
v_gene: TRBV7-9

CDR3nt: TGTGCCACCAGCAGCCCCGGGACAGAGGACAATCAGCCCCAGCATTTT
CDR3aa: CATSSPGTEDNQPQHF
abundance: NA
d_gene: TRBD1
j_gene: TRBJ1-5
v_gene: TRBV15

CDR3nt: TGTGCCAGCAGCTCCGCTTCGGGGCTGAACACTGAAGCTTTCTTT
CDR3aa: CASSSASGLNTEAFF
abundance: NA
d_gene: NA
j_gene: TRBJ1-1
v_gene: TRBV7-6

CDR3nt: TGTGCCAGCACGCCACTCGTAACCGGAGGGCGCACTGAAGCTTTCTTT
CDR3aa: CASTPLVTGGRTEAFF
abundance: NA
d_gene: NA
j_gene: TRBJ1-1
v_gene: TRBV27

CDR3nt: TGTGCCAGCAGTTCTTTCCCCCAGACACAAGAGACCCAGTACTTC
CDR3aa: CASSSFPQTQETQYF
abundance: NA
d_gene: NA
j_gene: TRBJ2-5
v_gene: TRBV12-3/TRBV12-4

CDR3nt: TGTGCCAGCAGTCCGTCTATGAGCACAGATACGCAGTATTTT
CDR3aa: CASSPSMSTDTQYF
abundance: few
d_gene: NA
j_gene: TRBJ2-3
v_gene: TRBV12-3/TRBV12-4

CDR3nt: TGTGCCAGCACCCTTCCGGGACTCCTCGAGACCCAGTACTTC
CDR3aa: CASTLPGLLETQYF
abundance: NA
d_gene: NA
j_gene: TRBJ2-5
v_gene: TRBV2

CDR3nt: TGTGCCAGCGTTCCTGAGGGGCTGTTCGTCAATGAGCAGTTCTTC
CDR3aa: CASVPEGLFVNEQFF
abundance: NA
d_gene: NA
j_gene: TRBJ2-1
v_gene: TRBV6-2/TRBV6-3

CDR3nt: TGCGCCAGCAGCCAAATCGGGCTAGCGCAACAAGAGACCCAGTACTTC
CDR3aa: CASSQIGLAQQETQYF
abundance: few
d_gene: NA
j_gene: TRBJ2-5
v_gene: TRBV4-1

CDR3nt: TGTGCCAGCAGTATCCACGGGGGGCTAGCCCGTAGCACAGATACGCAGTATTTT
CDR3aa: CASSIHGGLARSTDTQYF
abundance: few
d_gene: NA
j_gene: TRBJ2-3
v_gene: TRBV11-2

CDR3nt: TGTGCCAGCAGCCCCACCCCCGGGACACCAATAATCGGGGAGCTGTTTTTT
CDR3aa: CASSPTPGTPIIGELFF
abundance: many
d_gene: NA
j_gene: TRBJ2-2
v_gene: TRBV7-2

CDR3nt: TGCGCCAGCAGCCAACTGGACAGTTACACAGATACGCAGTATTTT
CDR3aa: CASSQLDSYTDTQYF
abundance: NA
d_gene: NA
j_gene: TRBJ2-3
v_gene: TRBV4-3

CDR3nt: TGTGCCAGCAGATACCCGGTGGGGTTCGAGCAGTACTTC
CDR3aa: CASRYPVGFEQYF
abundance: NA
d_gene: NA
j_gene: TRBJ2-7
v_gene: TRBV7-6

CDR3nt: TGTGCCAGCATCAAGCCTAACTATGGCTACACCTTC
CDR3aa: CASIKPNYGYTF
abundance: many
d_gene: NA
j_gene: TRBJ1-2
v_gene: TRBV12-3/TRBV12-4

CDR3nt: TGTGCCAGCAGCTTGGGAGTCCTTCCTGGGGCCAACGTCCTGACTTTC
CDR3aa: CASSLGVLPGANVLTF
abundance: few
d_gene: NA
j_gene: TRBJ2-6
v_gene: TRBV5-5